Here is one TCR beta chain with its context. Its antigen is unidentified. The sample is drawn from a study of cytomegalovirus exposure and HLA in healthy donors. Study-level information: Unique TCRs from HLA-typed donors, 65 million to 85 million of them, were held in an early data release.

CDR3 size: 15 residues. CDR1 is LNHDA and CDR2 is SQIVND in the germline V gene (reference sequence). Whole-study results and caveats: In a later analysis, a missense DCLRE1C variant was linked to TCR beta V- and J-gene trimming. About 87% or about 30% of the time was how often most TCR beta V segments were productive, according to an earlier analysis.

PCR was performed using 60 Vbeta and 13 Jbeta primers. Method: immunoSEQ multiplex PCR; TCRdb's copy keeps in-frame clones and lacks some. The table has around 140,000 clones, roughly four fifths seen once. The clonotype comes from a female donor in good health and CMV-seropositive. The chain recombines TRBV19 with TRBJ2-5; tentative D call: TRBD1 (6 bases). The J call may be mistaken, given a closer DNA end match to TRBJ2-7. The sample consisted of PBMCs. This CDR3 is CASNPKQGSRDEQYF. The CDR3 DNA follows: TGTGCCAGTAATCCCAAACAGGGATCGAGGGACGAGCAGTACTTC.